This T cell receptor beta chain was found in a study of T cell repertoires in ileal Crohn's disease. About the research overall: All patients had surgery for stricturing (about 60%) or penetrating (about 39%) disease. Biopsies of the neoterminal ileum at postoperative colonoscopy form M6 samples.

Time point here: neoterminal ileum biopsy at postoperative endoscopy, about 6 months after surgery. Sequencing used immunoSEQ multiplex PCR; TCRdb keeps in-frame clones, though not all of them. The table records tens of thousands of clones, around nine tenths of them present only once. The germline V gene encodes CDR1 MNHEY and CDR2 SMNVEV (reference sequence). V was trimmed by 5 bases and J by 8 bases, leaving 12 bases between them. This CDR3 is built from 12 residues. The clonotype comes from an adult with Crohn's disease. This chain connects TRBV27 to TRBJ1-2; a weak D match, TRBD1 (5 bases). Sequencing input: ileal tissue. CDR3 amino acids: CASSAPGLGYTF. DNA of the CDR3: TGTGCCAGCAGTGCGCCGGGACTGGGCTACACCTTC.